This TCR beta chain is drawn from a study of T cell responses to AZD1222 COVID-19 vaccine. Notes on the study in general: Epitopes outside B.1.351 and B.1.1.7 mutated regions reportedly drew nearly half of spike TCRs. Donors were largely white British and mainly female; clonal diversity was possibly underestimated. Vaccine-associated CD4 TCRs spanned spike, dominant at 160-218 and 743-854. Baseline seropositivity characterized only a handful of AZD1222 recipients.

Trimming took off 4 bases at V and 5 bases at J, with 9 bases between the two ends. CDR1 SQVTM and CDR2 ANQGSEA come from the germline V gene. This CDR3 is 12 amino acids long. Comment on this clone: Its antigen is unknown.

The data were produced by immunoSEQ multiplex PCR, yet TCRdb's version contains in-frame clones alone and is incomplete. The sample holds 110,000 to 150,000 clones, around 85% seen once. The genes are TRBV29-1 and TRBJ2-1; the D gene is possibly TRBD2 (6 bases). The sequences come from peripheral blood, collected on day 0 of AZD1222 vaccination. This sequence originates from an adult in good health. CDR3 in DNA: TGCAGCGTTGTTGGAGGGGACAATGAGCAGTTCTTC. Its protein is CSVVGGDNEQFF.